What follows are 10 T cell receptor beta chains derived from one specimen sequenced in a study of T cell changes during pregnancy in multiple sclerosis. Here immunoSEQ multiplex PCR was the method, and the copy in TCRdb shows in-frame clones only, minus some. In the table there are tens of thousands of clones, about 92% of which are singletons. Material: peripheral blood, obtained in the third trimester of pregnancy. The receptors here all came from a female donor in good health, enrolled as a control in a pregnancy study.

Written as DNA, the CDR3 is TGTGCCAGCAGTTTGCCCCTTACAGGTACCCAAACAGATACGCAGTATTTT. Its protein is CASSLPLTGTQTDTQYF. This chain links TRBV28 with TRBJ2-3; D perhaps matches TRBD1 (5 bases). The ends were cut back, 3 bases at V and 3 bases at J, with 19 bases in the middle. This CDR3 region has 17 residues. Germline V lookup: CDR1 MDHEN, CDR2 SYDVKM.

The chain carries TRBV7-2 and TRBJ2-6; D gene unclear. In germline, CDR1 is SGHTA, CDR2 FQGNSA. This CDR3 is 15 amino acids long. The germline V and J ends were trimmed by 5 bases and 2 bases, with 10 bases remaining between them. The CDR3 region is CASSAIFAGANVLTF. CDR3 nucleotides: TGTGCCAGCAGCGCTATTTTTGCTGGGGCCAACGTCCTGACTTTC.

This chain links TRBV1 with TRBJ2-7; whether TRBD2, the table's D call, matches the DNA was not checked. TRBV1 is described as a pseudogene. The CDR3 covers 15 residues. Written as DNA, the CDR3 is TGCACCAGCAGCCGGAAAAAGCGGGGGGCCGACGAGCAGTACTTC. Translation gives CTSSRKKRGADEQYF.

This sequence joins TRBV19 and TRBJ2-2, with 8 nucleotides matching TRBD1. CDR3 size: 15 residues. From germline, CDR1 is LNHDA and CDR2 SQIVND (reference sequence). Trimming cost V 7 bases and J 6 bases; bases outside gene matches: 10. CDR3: CASIPPGGWSGELFF. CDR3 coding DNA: TGTGCCAGTATCCCCCCAGGGGGCTGGTCCGGGGAGCTGTTTTTT.

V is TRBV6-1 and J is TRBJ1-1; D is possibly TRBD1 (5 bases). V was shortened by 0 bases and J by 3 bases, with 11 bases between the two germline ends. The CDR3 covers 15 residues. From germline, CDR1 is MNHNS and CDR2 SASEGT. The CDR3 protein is CASSEARGYHTEAFF. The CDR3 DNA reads TGTGCCAGCAGTGAAGCAAGGGGCTACCACACTGAAGCTTTCTTT.

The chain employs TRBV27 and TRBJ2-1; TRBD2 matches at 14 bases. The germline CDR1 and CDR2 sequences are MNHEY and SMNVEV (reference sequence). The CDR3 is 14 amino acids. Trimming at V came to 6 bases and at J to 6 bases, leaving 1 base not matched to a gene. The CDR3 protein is CASRTSGGGNEQFF. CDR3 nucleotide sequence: TGTGCCAGCAGGACTAGCGGGGGGGGCAATGAGCAGTTCTTC.

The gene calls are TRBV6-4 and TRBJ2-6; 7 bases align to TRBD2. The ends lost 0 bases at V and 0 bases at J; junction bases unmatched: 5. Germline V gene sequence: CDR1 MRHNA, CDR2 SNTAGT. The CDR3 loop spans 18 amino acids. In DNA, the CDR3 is TGTGCCAGCAGTGACTCCGTAGCGGGCCACTCTGGGGCCAACGTCCTGACTTTC. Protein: CASSDSVAGHSGANVLTF.

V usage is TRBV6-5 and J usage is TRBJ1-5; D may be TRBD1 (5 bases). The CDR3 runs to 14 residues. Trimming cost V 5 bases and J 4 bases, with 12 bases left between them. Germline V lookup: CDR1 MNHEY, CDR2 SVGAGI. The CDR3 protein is CASSDTGPNQPQHF. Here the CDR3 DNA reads TGTGCCAGCAGTGATACAGGACCGAATCAGCCCCAGCATTTT.

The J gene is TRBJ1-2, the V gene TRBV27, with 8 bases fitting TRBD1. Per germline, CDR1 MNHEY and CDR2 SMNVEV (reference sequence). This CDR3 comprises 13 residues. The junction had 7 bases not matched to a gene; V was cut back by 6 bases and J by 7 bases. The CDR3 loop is CASSLRGQGGYTF. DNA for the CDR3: TGTGCCAGCAGCCTCAGGGGGCAGGGTGGCTACACCTTC.

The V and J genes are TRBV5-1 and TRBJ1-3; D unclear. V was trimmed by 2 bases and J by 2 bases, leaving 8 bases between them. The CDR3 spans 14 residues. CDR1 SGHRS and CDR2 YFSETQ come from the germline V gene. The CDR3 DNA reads TGCGCCAGCAGCTTCGGGATGGCTGGAAACACCATATATTTT. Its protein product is CASSFGMAGNTIYF. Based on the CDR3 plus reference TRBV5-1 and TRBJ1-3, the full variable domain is KAGVTQTPRYLIKTRGQQVTLSCSPISGHRSVSWYQQTPGQGLQFLFEYFSETQRNKGNFPGRFSGRQFSNSRSEMNVSTLELGDSALYLCASSFGMAGNTIYFGEGSWLTVV.